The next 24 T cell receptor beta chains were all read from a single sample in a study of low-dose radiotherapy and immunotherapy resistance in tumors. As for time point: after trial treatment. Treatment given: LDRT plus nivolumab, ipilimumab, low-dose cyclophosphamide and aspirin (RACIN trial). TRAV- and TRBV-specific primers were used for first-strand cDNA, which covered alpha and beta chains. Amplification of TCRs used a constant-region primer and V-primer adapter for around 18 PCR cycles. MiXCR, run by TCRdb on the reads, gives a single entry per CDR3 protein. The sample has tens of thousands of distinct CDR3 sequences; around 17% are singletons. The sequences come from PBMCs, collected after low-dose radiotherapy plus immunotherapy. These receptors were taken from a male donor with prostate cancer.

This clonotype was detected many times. The CDR3 spells CSVGTSGSPQETQYF. CDR3 sequence (DNA): TGCAGCGTTGGCACTAGCGGGAGCCCCCAAGAGACCCAGTACTTC. The chain is built from TRBV29-1 and TRBJ2-5, with 11 bases identical to TRBD2. The length of the CDR3 is 15 residues. Germline V lookup: CDR1 SQVTM, CDR2 ANQGSEA. With V trimmed by 4 bases and J by 1 base, 5 bases remained unmatched.

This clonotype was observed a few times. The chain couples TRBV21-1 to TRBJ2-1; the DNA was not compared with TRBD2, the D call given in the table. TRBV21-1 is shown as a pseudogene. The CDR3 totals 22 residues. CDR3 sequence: CASSKGVAGAAGRTPSYNEQFF. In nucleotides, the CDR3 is TGTGCCAGCAGCAAAGGGGTAGCGGGAGCGGCTGGCCGCACCCCCTCCTACAATGAGCAGTTCTTC.

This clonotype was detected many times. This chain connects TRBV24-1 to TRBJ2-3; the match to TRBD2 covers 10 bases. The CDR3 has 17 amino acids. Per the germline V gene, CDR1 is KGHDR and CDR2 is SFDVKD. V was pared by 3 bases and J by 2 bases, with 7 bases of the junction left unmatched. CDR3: CATSDPGTSDITDTQYF. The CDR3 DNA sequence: TGTGCCACCAGTGATCCCGGGACTAGCGACATCACAGATACGCAGTATTTT.

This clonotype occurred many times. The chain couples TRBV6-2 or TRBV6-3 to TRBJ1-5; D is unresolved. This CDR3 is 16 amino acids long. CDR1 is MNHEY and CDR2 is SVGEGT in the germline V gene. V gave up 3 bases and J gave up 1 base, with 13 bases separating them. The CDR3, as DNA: TGTGCCAGCAGTTATACCGGATCGGGGAGCAATCAGCCCCAGCATTTT. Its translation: CASSYTGSGSNQPQHF.

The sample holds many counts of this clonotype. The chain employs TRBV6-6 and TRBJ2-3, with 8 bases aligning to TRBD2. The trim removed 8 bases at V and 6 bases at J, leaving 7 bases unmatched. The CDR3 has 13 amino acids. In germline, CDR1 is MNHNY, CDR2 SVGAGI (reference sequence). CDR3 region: CASREGRGDTQYF. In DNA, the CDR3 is TGTGCCAGCCGGGAGGGTAGGGGGGATACGCAGTATTTT.

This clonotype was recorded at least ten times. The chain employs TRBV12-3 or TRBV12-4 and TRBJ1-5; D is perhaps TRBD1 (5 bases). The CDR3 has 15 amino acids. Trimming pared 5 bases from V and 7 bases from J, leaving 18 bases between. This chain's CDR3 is CASSPRQNSDQPQHF. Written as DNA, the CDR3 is TGTGCCAGCAGTCCGCGACAGAATTCGGACCAGCCCCAGCATTTT.

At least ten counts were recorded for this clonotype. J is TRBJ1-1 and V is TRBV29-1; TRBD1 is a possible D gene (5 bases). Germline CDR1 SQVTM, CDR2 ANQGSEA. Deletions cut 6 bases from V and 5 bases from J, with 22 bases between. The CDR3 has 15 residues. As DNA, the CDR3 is TGCAGCGTCCAGCCGGGACGTGCCCTGAGGACTGAAGCTTTCTTT. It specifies CSVQPGRALRTEAFF.

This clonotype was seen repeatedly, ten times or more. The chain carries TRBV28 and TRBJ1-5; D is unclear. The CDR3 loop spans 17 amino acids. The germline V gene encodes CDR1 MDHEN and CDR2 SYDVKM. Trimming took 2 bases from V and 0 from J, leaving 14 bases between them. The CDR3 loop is CASSLGVLRNSNQPQHF. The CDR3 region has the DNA TGTGCCAGCAGTTTAGGAGTCTTACGTAATAGCAATCAGCCCCAGCATTTT.

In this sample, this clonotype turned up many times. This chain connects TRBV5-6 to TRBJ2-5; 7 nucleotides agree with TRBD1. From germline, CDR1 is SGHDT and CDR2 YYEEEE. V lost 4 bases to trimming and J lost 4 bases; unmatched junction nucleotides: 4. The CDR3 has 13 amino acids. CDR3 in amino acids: CASSPGTVETQYF. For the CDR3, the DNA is TGTGCCAGCAGCCCAGGGACAGTAGAGACCCAGTACTTC.

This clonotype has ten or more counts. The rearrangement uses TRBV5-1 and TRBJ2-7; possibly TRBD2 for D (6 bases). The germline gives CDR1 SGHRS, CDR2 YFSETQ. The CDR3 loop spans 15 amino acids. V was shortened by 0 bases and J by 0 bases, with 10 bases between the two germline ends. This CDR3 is CASSLGWDFSYEQYF. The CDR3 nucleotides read TGCGCCAGCAGCTTGGGTTGGGACTTCTCCTACGAGCAGTACTTC.

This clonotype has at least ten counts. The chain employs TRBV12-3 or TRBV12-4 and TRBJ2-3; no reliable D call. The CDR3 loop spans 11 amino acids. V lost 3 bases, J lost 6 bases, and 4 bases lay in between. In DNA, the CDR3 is TGTGCCAGCAGTTTCTCCGATACGCAGTATTTT. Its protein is CASSFSDTQYF.

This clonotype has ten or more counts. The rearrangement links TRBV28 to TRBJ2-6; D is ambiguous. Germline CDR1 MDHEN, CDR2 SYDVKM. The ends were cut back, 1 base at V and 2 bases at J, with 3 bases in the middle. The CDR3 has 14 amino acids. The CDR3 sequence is CASSLSAGANVLTF. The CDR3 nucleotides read TGTGCCAGCAGTTTATCGGCTGGGGCCAACGTCCTGACTTTC.

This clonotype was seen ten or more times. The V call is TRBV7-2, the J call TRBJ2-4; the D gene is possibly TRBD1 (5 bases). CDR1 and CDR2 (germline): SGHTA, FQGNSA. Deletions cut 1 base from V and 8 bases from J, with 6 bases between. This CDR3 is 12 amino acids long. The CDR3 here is CASSLVGHIQYF. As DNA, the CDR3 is TGTGCCAGCAGCTTAGTGGGGCACATTCAGTACTTC.

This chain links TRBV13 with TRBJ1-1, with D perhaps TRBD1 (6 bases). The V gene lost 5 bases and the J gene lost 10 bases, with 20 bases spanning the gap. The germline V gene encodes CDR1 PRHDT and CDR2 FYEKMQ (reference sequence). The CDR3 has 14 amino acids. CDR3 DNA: TGTGCCAGCAGCCAAGGACAGATTCAAAGCGGAGCTTTCTTT. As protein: CASSQGQIQSGAFF.

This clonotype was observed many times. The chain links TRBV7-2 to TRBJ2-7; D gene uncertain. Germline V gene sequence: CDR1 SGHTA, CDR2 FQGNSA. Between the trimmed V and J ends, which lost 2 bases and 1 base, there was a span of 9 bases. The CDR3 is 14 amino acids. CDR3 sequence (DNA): TGTGCCAGCAGCTTATGGACGGATTCCTACGAGCAGTACTTC. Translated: CASSLWTDSYEQYF.

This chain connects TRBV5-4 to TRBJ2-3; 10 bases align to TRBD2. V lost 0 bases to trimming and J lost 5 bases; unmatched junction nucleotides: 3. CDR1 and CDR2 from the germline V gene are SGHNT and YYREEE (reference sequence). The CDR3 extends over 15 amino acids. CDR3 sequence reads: CASSLASGGEDTQYF. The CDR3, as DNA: TGTGCCAGCAGCTTGGCTAGCGGGGGTGAAGATACGCAGTATTTT.

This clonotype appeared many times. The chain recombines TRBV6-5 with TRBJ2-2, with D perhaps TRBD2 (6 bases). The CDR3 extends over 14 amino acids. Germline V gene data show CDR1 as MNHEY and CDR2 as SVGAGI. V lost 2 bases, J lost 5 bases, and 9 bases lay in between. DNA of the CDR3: TGTGCCAGCAGTTACGGTCGGGGGACCGGGGAGCTGTTTTTT. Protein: CASSYGRGTGELFF.

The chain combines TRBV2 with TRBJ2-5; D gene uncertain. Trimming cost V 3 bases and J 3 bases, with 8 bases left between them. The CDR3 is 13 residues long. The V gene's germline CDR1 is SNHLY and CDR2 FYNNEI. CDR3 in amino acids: CASSDRVEETQYF. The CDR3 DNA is TGTGCCAGCAGTGACAGAGTGGAAGAGACCCAGTACTTC.

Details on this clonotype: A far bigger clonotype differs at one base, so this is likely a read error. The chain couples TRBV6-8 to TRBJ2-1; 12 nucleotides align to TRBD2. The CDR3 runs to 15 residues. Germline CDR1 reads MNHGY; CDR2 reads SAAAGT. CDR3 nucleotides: TGTGCCGGCAGTCGCCTAGCGGGAGGGATAGATGAGCAGTTCTTC. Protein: CAGSRLAGGIDEQFF.

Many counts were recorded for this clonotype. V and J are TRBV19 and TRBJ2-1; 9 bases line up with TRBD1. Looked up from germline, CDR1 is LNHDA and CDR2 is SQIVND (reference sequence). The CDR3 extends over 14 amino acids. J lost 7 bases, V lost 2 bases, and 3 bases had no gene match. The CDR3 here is CASSINRGRNEQFF. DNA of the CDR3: TGTGCCAGTAGTATAAACAGGGGGCGGAATGAGCAGTTCTTC.

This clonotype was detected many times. The CDR3: CASSLSGRADTQYF. CDR3 DNA sequence: TGTGCCAGCAGCTTGAGCGGGAGAGCAGATACGCAGTATTTT. The chain has TRBV7-9 and TRBJ2-3; 8 nucleotides line up with TRBD2. The CDR3 is 14 amino acids. J was trimmed by 4 bases and V by 3 bases; bases with no gene match: 3. The germline V gene has CDR1 SEHNR and CDR2 FQNEAQ (reference sequence).

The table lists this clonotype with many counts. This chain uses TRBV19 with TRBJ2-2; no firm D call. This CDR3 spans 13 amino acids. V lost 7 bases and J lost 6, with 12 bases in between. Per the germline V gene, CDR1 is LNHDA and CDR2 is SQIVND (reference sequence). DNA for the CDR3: TGTGCCAGTATAAGGGAAACAGCCGGGGAGCTGTTTTTT. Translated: CASIRETAGELFF.

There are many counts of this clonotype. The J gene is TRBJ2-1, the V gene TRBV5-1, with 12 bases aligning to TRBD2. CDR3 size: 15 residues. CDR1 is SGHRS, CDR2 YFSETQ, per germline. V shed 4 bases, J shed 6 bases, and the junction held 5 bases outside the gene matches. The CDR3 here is CASSPRTSGTNEQFF. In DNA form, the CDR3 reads TGCGCCAGCAGCCCTCGGACTAGCGGGACCAATGAGCAGTTCTTC.

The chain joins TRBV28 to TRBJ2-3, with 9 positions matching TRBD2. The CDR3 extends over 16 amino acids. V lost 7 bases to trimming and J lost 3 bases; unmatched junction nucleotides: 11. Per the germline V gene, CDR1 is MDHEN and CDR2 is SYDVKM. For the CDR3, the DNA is TGTGCCAGCACTCGTTCTAGCGCGGGGGGGACAGATACGCAGTATTTT. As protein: CASTRSSAGGTDTQYF.